The clone carrying this TCR beta chain appeared a few times. Antigen unknown. Both 60 Vbeta primers and 13 Jbeta primers went into the PCR. Only in-frame clones appear in the TCRdb table, and some are missing; sequencing was by immunoSEQ multiplex PCR. This table holds some 160,000 clones, 78% found once. Germline lookup yields CDR1 SGHRS and CDR2 YFSETQ. This CDR3 spans 15 amino acids. Trimming stripped 4 bases from V and 1 base from J, with 14 bases between. The data were taken from a study of cytomegalovirus exposure and HLA in healthy donors. General study results and limits: The authors later found TCR association rates varying by HLA locus, with DRB1 most and HLA-C fewest. Three chains linked to CMV were shown in vitro to be specific for CMV antigens. A later analysis found that most CMV-associated TCR beta chains appeared HLA-restricted. In a later analysis, donors in an Asian-associated ancestry cluster reportedly had fewer N-insertions in productive TCRs than the cohort mean.

This clonotype was sampled from a male donor in good health and CMV-seronegative. The chain carries TRBV5-1 and TRBJ1-1; possible D gene TRBD1, 6 bases. The sample was PBMCs. The DNA for the CDR3 is TGCGCCAGCAGCCCGAGGGAGGGGGGGAACACTGAAGCTTTCTTT. Protein: CASSPREGGNTEAFF.